This T cell receptor (beta chain) was captured by sequencing in a study of chemoradiotherapy in HPV16-positive cancers. Study-wide background: Candidate HPV-specific T-cell clones and common TCR motifs came from functional assays in a couple of HPV16-positive patients.

Assay used: immunoSEQ multiplex PCR; TCRdb lists only in-frame clones, some missing. The table shows over 10,000 clones, with 63% occurring only once. Repeated repertoire sampling spanned the course of chemoradiotherapy. General study results and limits: During treatment, candidate HPV-specific clones and E7-related motifs expanded in tumor. The functional HPV-specific definition rests on just two HPV16-positive patients.

About this clone itself: Antigen: not known.

The TCR originated in a human donor with HPV-associated anogenital cancer. This sample was taken from a patient who underwent chemoradiotherapy.

The CDR3 region has the DNA TGTGCCAGCAGCTTAGCGCCAGGCCCTAACTATGGCTACACCTTC. Amino acids: CASSLAPGPNYGYTF. The chain uses TRBV7-8 and TRBJ1-2; D unclear. The CDR3 has 15 residues. Germline-derived CDR1 and CDR2 are SGHVS and FQNEAQ. V lost 0 bases, J lost 0 bases, and 8 bases lay in between. Full variable domain (missing parts from reference TRBV7-8 and TRBJ1-2): GAGVSQSPRYKVAKRGQDVALRCDPISGHVSLFWYQQALGQGPEFLTYFQNEAQLDKSGLPSDRFFAERPEGSVSTLKIQRTQQEDSAVYLCASSLAPGPNYGYTFGSGTRLTVV.